These T cell receptor beta chains were read from a single sample in a study of siplizumab effects on memory and regulatory T cells. The antigens these receptors bind are not known. Sequenced by immunoSEQ multiplex PCR; TCRdb stores in-frame clones only, minus some. There are 3,000 to 4,000 clones in the sample; roughly 53% occur only once, and 4.8% lies in the top ten. The sample consisted of CFSE-low (dividing) CD4+ T cells sorted from an allogeneic mixed lymphocyte reaction. These receptors originate from a human donor in good health; the cells came from an allogeneic mixed lymphocyte reaction. Each CDR3 is given with its conserved first and last residue. The order of the fields is J gene, D gene, V gene, clone size, CDR3 DNA, CDR3 protein. The D gene is left open where the match is weak. Size values are once, few and many counts, or a class for expanded clones, and some rows have none.

>TRBJ2-2|.|TRBV28|.
TGTGCCAGCCTAACAGGATTGAACACCGGGGAGCTGTTTTTT
CASLTGLNTGELFF
>TRBJ1-2|.|TRBV7-2|.
TGTGCCAGCAGCTTAGTCAGGGCGGATGGCTACACCTTC
CASSLVRADGYTF
>TRBJ1-2|.|TRBV9|.
TGTGCCAGCAGCGTAGCGGGGACTGGATATGGCTACACCTTC
CASSVAGTGYGYTF
>TRBJ2-1|.|TRBV6-4|.
TGTGCCAGGCCCTCCGAGGGAGGCAATGAGCAGTTCTTC
CARPSEGGNEQFF
>TRBJ2-7|.|TRBV18|few
TGTGCCAGCTCACCAGACGTCCTCTCCTACGAGCAGTACTTC
CASSPDVLSYEQYF
>TRBJ2-7|.|TRBV7-5|.
TGTGTCAGAAGCCGAGAGGGCAGGGGGAGCTACGAGCAGTACTTC
CVRSREGRGSYEQYF
>TRBJ2-5|TRBD1|TRBV19|.
TGTGCCACCCGCCCCCTTTGGGGAGGGACAGGGCGAGAGACCCAGTACTTC
CATRPLWGGTGRETQYF
>TRBJ1-2|TRBD1|TRBV5-1|.
TGCGCCAGCAGCGCAGGGGACAGGGACTATGGCTACACCTTC
CASSAGDRDYGYTF
>TRBJ1-4|.|TRBV5-1|.
TGCGCCAGCAGCCGGGACGCAGCTAATGAAAAACTGTTTTTT
CASSRDAANEKLFF
>TRBJ2-5|TRBD1|TRBV28|.
TGTGCCAGCAGCCCTCGACAGGGTGGCGAGACCCAGTACTTC
CASSPRQGGETQYF
>TRBJ2-5|.|TRBV19|.
TGTGCCAGTAGGGTCGGGGTATCTGGGGTGGAGACCCAGTACTTC
CASRVGVSGVETQYF
>TRBJ2-7|.|TRBV7-2|few
TGTGCCAGCAGCCGAGGAGTCGGCCCCTACGAGCAGTACTTC
CASSRGVGPYEQYF
>TRBJ2-1|TRBD2|TRBV6-6|few
TGTGCCAGCAGCCGGAGCGGGGGGGCAGATGAGCAGTTCTTC
CASSRSGGADEQFF
>TRBJ2-1|.|TRBV7-3|.
TGTGCCAGCAGCTTAGGCAATATCAATGAGCAGTTCTTC
CASSLGNINEQFF
>TRBJ1-1|.|TRBV6-1|once
TGTGCCGGAAGACTAGGTTGGGGGAGCACTGAAGCTTTCTTT
CAGRLGWGSTEAFF
>TRBJ2-3|TRBD2|TRBV7-2|.
TGTGCCAGCAGCTTAGCTCCTGCGGGGGGGACCACAGATACGCAGTATTTT
CASSLAPAGGTTDTQYF
>TRBJ2-1|TRBD2|TRBV7-2|few
TGTGCCAGCAGCTCCCTAGCGGGGGGGCCGAAATACAATGAGCAGTTCTTC
CASSSLAGGPKYNEQFF